What follows are 20 T cell receptor beta chains derived from one specimen sequenced in a study of Ad26.COV2.S vaccination and SARS-CoV-2 variants. Profiling relied on immunoSEQ multiplex PCR, and the TCRdb table lists in-frame clones only, not all of them. The data contain about 390,000 clones, approximately 91% of them seen just once; the ten biggest clones take up 3.5%. As for treatment: 19 received Ad26.COV2.S at low or high dose, single or two shots; 5 received placebo; per-sample allocation not given. After the first vaccine or placebo injection, samples were drawn on day 63. The sample in question was peripheral blood, obtained in a trial of Ad26.COV2.S vaccine versus placebo. All receptors derive from a person between 18 and 65 years old who received the Ad26.COV2.S COVID-19 vaccine or a placebo.

This clone was recorded once. The V gene is TRBV5-6, the J gene TRBJ2-7, with D possibly being TRBD2 (7 bases). Trimming shortened V by 4 bases and J by 7 bases, and 18 bases separated the two germline ends. The CDR3 consists of 14 residues. Germline CDR1 and CDR2: SGHDT and YYEEEE. Here the CDR3 DNA reads TGTGCCAGCAGCGGGGAACGGGGGGCCCTGGAGCAGTACTTC. Translation gives CASSGERGALEQYF.

This chain links TRBV11-2 with TRBJ2-5, with D possibly TRBD2 on 7 matching bases. CDR1 and CDR2 (germline): SGHAT, FQNNGV. This CDR3 region has 15 residues. V was pared by 5 bases and J by 0 bases, with 13 bases between. CDR3 loop: CASSIWGGDQETQYF. As DNA, the CDR3 is TGTGCCAGCAGCATATGGGGGGGCGACCAAGAGACCCAGTACTTC. The full variable domain, with the rest looked up from reference TRBV11-2 and TRBJ2-5, is EAGVAQSPRYKIIEKRQSVAFWCNPISGHATLYWYQQILGQGPKLLIQFQNNGVVDDSQLPKDRFSAERLKGVDSTLKIQPAKLEDSAVYLCASSIWGGDQETQYFGPGTRLLVL.

The genes are TRBV4-1 and TRBJ2-2; D ambiguous. CDR3 length: 16 residues. Germline V gene data show CDR1 as MGHRA and CDR2 as YSYEKL. V lost 0 bases and J 6 bases, leaving 14 bases between the germline ends. Here the CDR3 DNA reads TGCGCCAGCAGCCAAGAGGTCGGTCGCGTCTCCGGGGAGCTGTTTTTT. This gives the protein CASSQEVGRVSGELFF.

This rearrangement joins TRBV7-9 to TRBJ1-1; D is undetermined. Germline V lookup: CDR1 SEHNR, CDR2 FQNEAQ (reference sequence). This CDR3 is 13 amino acids long. Trimming shortened V by 1 base and J by 1 base, and 4 bases separated the two germline ends. The DNA for the CDR3 is TGTGCCAGCAGCTTAGGTTGGAACACTGAAGCTTTCTTT. This encodes CASSLGWNTEAFF.

The CDR3 sequence: CASRYRDRETGYTF. The CDR3 DNA is TGTGCCAGCAGGTACCGGGACAGGGAAACAGGCTACACCTTC. This chain uses TRBV6-6 with TRBJ1-2, with 9 bases lining up with TRBD1. Germline CDR1 MNHNY, CDR2 SVGAGI (reference sequence). Trimming removed 6 bases from V and 8 bases from J; junction bases left unmatched: 10. The CDR3 totals 14 residues.

Comments on this clone: Other DNA sequences in this specimen translate into the identical CDR3. This chain links TRBV3-1 (or the pseudogene TRBV3-2) with TRBJ2-5; D is uncertain. The CDR3 extends over 14 amino acids. V was pared by 0 bases and J by 1 base, with 6 bases between. Germline V gene data show CDR1 as LGHDT and CDR2 as YNNKEL (reference sequence). The CDR3 DNA sequence: TGTGCCAGCAGCCAAGATAGAGCCCAAGAGACCCAGTACTTC. It specifies CASSQDRAQETQYF.

This clone was seen a single time. The gene calls are TRBV7-9 and TRBJ2-5; 8 positions match TRBD1. V was clipped by 5 bases and J by 9 bases; unmatched bases: 17. Per germline, CDR1 SEHNR and CDR2 FQNEAQ (reference sequence). This CDR3 is built from 16 residues. The CDR3 nucleotides are TGTGCCAGCAGCATAGGGCCGACAGGGGTATTCGGGGCCCAGTACTTC. Translation: CASSIGPTGVFGAQYF.

The V call is TRBV19, the J call TRBJ2-7; perhaps TRBD1 as D (9 bases). Trimming left V 5 bases short and J 2 bases short, with 16 bases between. The CDR3 has 15 residues. Germline V gives CDR1 LNHDA, CDR2 SQIVND (reference sequence). CDR3 region: CASSLAGQGPYEQYF. CDR3 coding DNA: TGTGCCAGTAGTTTAGCGGGACAGGGCCCCTACGAGCAGTACTTC.

This chain links TRBV24-1 with TRBJ1-4; 8 nucleotides align to TRBD1. CDR1 and CDR2 (germline): KGHDR, SFDVKD. Unmatched junction bases numbered 9, after V lost 12 bases and J lost 1 base. The CDR3 is 15 residues long. DNA of the CDR3: TGTGCCGGGACCAGGGGGCGGGAAACTAATGAAAAACTGTTTTTT. This gives the protein CAGTRGRETNEKLFF.

The rearrangement joins TRBV6-2 or TRBV6-3 to TRBJ1-5; no reliable D call. Germline lookup yields CDR1 MNHEY and CDR2 SVGEGT. The CDR3 length is 16 residues. The V end was cut by 2 bases, the J end by 9 bases, with 20 bases between. The CDR3 DNA follows: TGTGCCAGCAGTTACGGATTACGGCAGTTGCTGGGGCCCCAGCATTTT. Protein: CASSYGLRQLLGPQHF.

The rearrangement joins TRBV5-1 to TRBJ2-3, with TRBD2 as a possible D gene (5 bases). This CDR3 is 14 amino acids long. Germline V gene lookup returns CDR1 SGHRS and CDR2 YFSETQ. V lost 2 bases, J lost 5 bases, and 12 bases lay in between. The CDR3 protein is CASSLGSEVDTQYF. For the CDR3, the DNA is TGCGCCAGCAGCTTAGGTAGCGAAGTAGATACGCAGTATTTT.

The V gene is TRBV6-6, the J gene TRBJ2-4; the D gene is possibly TRBD2 (6 bases). CDR3 length: 13 amino acids. CDR1 and CDR2 from the germline V gene are MNHNY and SVGAGI (reference sequence). V was cut by 8 bases and J by 8 bases, with 16 bases left in between. Written as DNA, the CDR3 is TGTGCCAGCTCGGGAGTCAGGGCTGACATTCAGTACTTC. It yields the protein CASSGVRADIQYF.

This clone was counted a few times. The rearrangement uses TRBV7-9 and TRBJ1-6; no reliable D call. The germline V gene encodes CDR1 SEHNR and CDR2 FQNEAQ (reference sequence). CDR3 size: 14 residues. The V end was cut by 5 bases, the J end by 7 bases, with 12 bases between. CDR3 DNA sequence: TGTGCCAGCAGCGCCTGGGAGGGAAATTCACCCCTCCACTTT. Protein product: CASSAWEGNSPLHF.

About this clone: In the same sample, other DNA sequences code for this CDR3. V is TRBV5-1 and J is TRBJ1-1; D gene ambiguous. Trimming shortened V by 1 base and J by 1 base, and 8 bases separated the two germline ends. There are 14 residues in the CDR3. The germline V gene encodes CDR1 SGHRS and CDR2 YFSETQ. The CDR3: CASSLSRRNTEAFF. The CDR3 nucleotides are TGCGCCAGCAGCTTGTCTAGGAGGAACACTGAAGCTTTCTTT.

This sequence joins TRBV29-1 and TRBJ1-2, with no clear D. The CDR3 totals 12 residues. Trimming shortened V by 5 bases and J by 4 bases, and 11 bases separated the two germline ends. From germline, CDR1 is SQVTM and CDR2 ANQGSEA. Here the CDR3 reads CSVLQDTYGYTF. As DNA, the CDR3 is TGCAGCGTTCTGCAGGATACCTATGGCTACACCTTC. Looking up the rest from reference TRBV29-1 and TRBJ1-2 gives the full variable domain: SAVISQKPSRDICQRGTSLTIQCQVDSQVTMMFWYRQQPGQSLTLIATANQGSEATYESGFVIDKFPISRPNLTFSTLTVSNMSPEDSSIYLCSVLQDTYGYTFGSGTRLTVV.

The chain uses TRBV6-5 and TRBJ2-2; D possibly corresponds to TRBD1 (6 bases). With 9 bases removed from V and 0 bases from J, the gap between germline ends came to 14 bases. The CDR3 spans 15 residues. CDR1 is MNHEY, CDR2 SVGAGI, per germline. CDR3 nucleotide sequence: TGTGCCAGTGGGCGGTCAGGGGCGAACACCGGGGAGCTGTTTTTT. The encoded protein is CASGRSGANTGELFF.

This chain links TRBV7-8 with TRBJ2-2; tentative D call: TRBD1 (6 bases). Trimming left V 3 bases short and J 6 bases short, with 8 bases between. CDR3 length equals 13 residues. Looked up from germline, CDR1 is SGHVS and CDR2 is FQNEAQ. CDR3 loop: CASSLNRAGELFF. CDR3 bases: TGTGCCAGCAGCTTGAACAGGGCCGGGGAGCTGTTTTTT.

The rearrangement uses TRBV3-1 (or the pseudogene TRBV3-2) and TRBJ2-2; no definite D call. This CDR3 is 14 amino acids long. Trimming took off 4 bases at V and 5 bases at J, with 11 bases between the two ends. Germline loops: CDR1 LGHDT, CDR2 YNNKEL (reference sequence). The CDR3 DNA is TGTGCCAGCAGCCCTACACCTAATACCGGGGAGCTGTTTTTT. This encodes CASSPTPNTGELFF.

The chain carries TRBV28 and TRBJ1-1; no clear D gene. CDR1 is MDHEN and CDR2 is SYDVKM in the germline V gene. V was cut by 5 bases and J by 1 base, with 8 bases left in between. This CDR3 has 13 residues. The CDR3 here is CASSPRQNTEAFF. Written as DNA, the CDR3 is TGTGCCAGCAGTCCCCGTCAGAACACTGAAGCTTTCTTT.

The gene calls are TRBV27 and TRBJ1-1; no clear D gene. CDR3 length: 15 amino acids. V gave up 4 bases and J gave up 4 bases, with 16 bases separating them. Per the germline V gene, CDR1 is MNHEY and CDR2 is SMNVEV (reference sequence). Here the CDR3 DNA reads TGTGCCAGCAGTTCCGGTCTCAGTGTTATCACTGAAGCTTTCTTT. This encodes CASSSGLSVITEAFF.